This is a list of T cell receptor beta chains from one sample in a study of blood T cells in healthy people across ages. MiXCR, applied by TCRdb to the 5' RACE reads, yields one record per CDR3 protein. The table records about a million distinct CDR3 sequences, more than 30% of them present only once. Specimen: blood. These receptor sequences come from a man younger than 35 in good health. The CDR3 runs from the conserved cysteine through the conserved F or W. The D gene is left open where the match is weak. Not every row has a clone size; where given, it reads once, few, many or a size class.

>.|many|TRBV20-1|TRBJ2-3
TGCAGTGCTAGAGCCACGTGGCCCGGGAAGGGGGATACCAGATCCATCACAGATACGCAGTATTTT
CSARATWPGKGDTRSITDTQYF
>TRBD1|few|TRBV9|TRBJ1-5
TGTGCCAGCAGCGACGGGACAGACAATCAGCCCCAGCATTTT
CASSDGTDNQPQHF
>.|.|TRBV19|TRBJ2-7
TGTGCCACCTCCTCGGGACACCCTTACGAGCAGTACTTC
CATSSGHPYEQYF
>.|.|TRBV7-2|TRBJ2-5
TGTGCCAGCAGCCCGAACCGGGTCAATGAGCAGTACTTC
CASSPNRVNEQYF
>.|.|TRBV2|TRBJ1-2
TGTGCCGGCAGTGAAGCACGGGCGGTGAACTATGGCTACACCTTC
CAGSEARAVNYGYTF
>.|.|TRBV7-2|TRBJ2-7
TGTGCCAGCAGCCACACAGCCTCGACCGCGCAGTACGAGCAGTACTTC
CASSHTASTAQYEQYF
>.|.|TRBV7-2|TRBJ2-5
TGTGCCAGCAGCCAAGAGTTCGAACAAGAGACCCAGTACTTC
CASSQEFEQETQYF
>.|many|TRBV5-1|TRBJ2-3
TGCGCCAGCAGCTTGGCGGACAGAAGCACAGATACGCAGTATTTT
CASSLADRSTDTQYF
>TRBD2|.|TRBV7-8|TRBJ2-3
TGTGCCAGCAGCTTCCTGACTAGCGGGGGTTCAGATACGCAGTATTTT
CASSFLTSGGSDTQYF
>TRBD1|few|TRBV29-1|TRBJ2-5
TGCAGCGTTGAACGCGACAGGGGGGAGACCCAGTACTTC
CSVERDRGETQYF
>.|.|TRBV11-2|TRBJ1-2
TGTGCCAGCAGCTCCCCAAATCCCCGGGACCCCAAAGGTCATGGCTACACCTTC
CASSSPNPRDPKGHGYTF
>TRBD1|few|TRBV20-1|TRBJ1-1
TGCAGTGCTCCGGGGAGGGGGCCCGGGAACACTGAAGCTTTCTTT
CSAPGRGPGNTEAFF
>.|.|TRBV20-1|TRBJ2-5
TGCAGTGCTAGAGAGGGTATCCTGGAGCAAGAGACCCGGTACTTC
CSAREGILEQETRYF
>.|.|TRBV24-1|TRBJ2-5
TGTGCCACCAGTGATTTCTTGAATGGAGCCGTGGAGACCCAGTACTTC
CATSDFLNGAVETQYF
>.|few|TRBV3-1|TRBJ1-6
TGTGCCAGCAGCCCCCTCGGCGACTTGTATAATTCACCCCTCCACTTT
CASSPLGDLYNSPLHF
>.|few|TRBV5-4|TRBJ2-5
TGTGCCAGCAGCTTGCCTACAGACCAAGAGACCCAGTACTTC
CASSLPTDQETQYF
>.|few|TRBV7-9|TRBJ1-4
TGTGCCAGCAGCTCAGGGAGACAGAATGAAAAACTGTTTTTT
CASSSGRQNEKLFF
>.|.|TRBV5-1|TRBJ1-2
TGCGCCAGCAGCCTGGTGGGCAGCTCTAACTATGGCTACACCTTC
CASSLVGSSNYGYTF
>.|.|TRBV4-1|TRBJ1-4
TGCGCCAGCAGCTCCTCAGCTGCAACTAATGAAAAACTGTTTTTT
CASSSSAATNEKLFF
>TRBD2|.|TRBV4-1|TRBJ2-1
TGCGCCAGCAGCCAAAAGAGTAGCGGGGTCTACAATGAGCAGTTCTTC
CASSQKSSGVYNEQFF
>TRBD1|few|TRBV7-2|TRBJ1-2
TGTGCCAGCAGCTTTACACCTGGGACAGCTAGCTACACCTTC
CASSFTPGTASYTF
>.|many|TRBV4-3|TRBJ1-4
TGCGCCAGCAGCCAGGACGGAGCAACTAATGAAAAACTGTTTTTT
CASSQDGATNEKLFF
>TRBD2|.|TRBV20-1|TRBJ2-5
TGCAGTGCTAGATATTTGGGAGGGGAAGAGACCCAGTACTTC
CSARYLGGEETQYF
>TRBD1|.|TRBV30|TRBJ1-1
TGTGCCTGGAGGAACAGGGGTTATAACACTGAAGCTTTCTTT
CAWRNRGYNTEAFF
>.|.|TRBV7-2|TRBJ1-6
TGTGCCAGCAGCGCGCGTGGACAGCCCATTAATTCACCCCTCCACTTT
CASSARGQPINSPLHF
>TRBD1|few|TRBV4-3|TRBJ1-5
TGCGCCAGCAGCCAAGAGATAGGACAGGGACAACAGCCCCAGCATTTT
CASSQEIGQGQQPQHF
>TRBD2|.|TRBV20-1|TRBJ2-1
TGCAGTGCTAGAGACCCGAGGACTAGTCTAAGTGTTCTGTTCTTC
CSARDPRTSLSVLFF
>TRBD1|few|TRBV12-3/TRBV12-4|TRBJ1-5
TGTGCCAGCAGTAAGCATGGGACAGGGCAATATTATCAGCCCCAGCATTTT
CASSKHGTGQYYQPQHF
>TRBD1|.|TRBV27|TRBJ1-4
TGTGCCACCCGGGACAGGGCTAGTGAAAAACTGTTTTTT
CATRDRASEKLFF
>.|few|TRBV21-1|TRBJ1-5
TGTGCCAGCCCCAAGACTGGGACCGGCTATAGCAATCAGCCCCAGCATTTT
CASPKTGTGYSNQPQHF